The 19 T cell receptor beta chains reported below all come from one sample, sequenced in a study of cytomegalovirus exposure and HLA in healthy donors. Amplification used 60 Vbeta primers and 13 Jbeta primers. Assay: immunoSEQ multiplex PCR; the TCRdb copy retains only in-frame clones and omits some. The sample includes around 180,000 clones, around 77% of them seen just once. Sequencing was done on a sample of PBMCs. All receptors come from a man between 60 and 75 years old in good health and CMV-seronegative.

The chain recombines TRBV28 with TRBJ2-7, with 11 nucleotides matching TRBD2. V was clipped by 3 bases and J by 4 bases; unmatched bases: 17. Germline V gives CDR1 MDHEN, CDR2 SYDVKM. The CDR3 loop spans 19 amino acids. The CDR3 loop reads CASSFLMSLLAGVGYEQYF. In DNA form, the CDR3 reads TGTGCCAGCAGTTTCCTTATGTCTCTACTAGCGGGAGTCGGATACGAGCAGTACTTC.

V usage is TRBV4-2 and J usage is TRBJ1-1, with 9 bases aligning to TRBD1. Germline values: CDR1 LGHNA, CDR2 YNFKEQ. The ends lost 4 bases at V and 5 bases at J; junction bases unmatched: 2. The CDR3 is 13 amino acids. For the CDR3, the DNA is TGTGCCAGCAGCCGGACAGGGGATACTGAAGCTTTCTTT. This translates into CASSRTGDTEAFF.

A word on this clone: One end of the junction is discordant with germline, which a read error may explain. The chain links TRBV30 to TRBJ1-2; 7 bases align to TRBD1. The germline V gene encodes CDR1 GTSNPN and CDR2 SVGIG (reference sequence). The CDR3 extends over 13 amino acids. The CDR3 loop is CAWSSGTVYGYPF. CDR3 bases: TGTGCCTGGAGTAGTGGGACAGTCTATGGCTACCCCTTC.

This clone was observed a few times. CDR3 residues: CASSPRSRGLHEQYF. DNA of the CDR3: TGTGCCAGCAGTCCCCGCTCGAGGGGGCTCCACGAGCAGTACTTC. V usage is TRBV27 and J usage is TRBJ2-7; 7 bases match TRBD1. The germline gives CDR1 MNHEY, CDR2 SMNVEV (reference sequence). This CDR3 is 15 amino acids long. The V segment lost 5 bases and the J segment 5 bases; nucleotides outside the gene matches: 12.

The rearrangement joins TRBV18 to TRBJ2-3; D possibly corresponds to TRBD1 (5 bases). This CDR3 is built from 18 residues. The V gene lost 2 bases and the J gene lost 8 bases, with 26 bases spanning the gap. Germline values: CDR1 KGHSH, CDR2 LQKENI. The CDR3 sequence: CASSPTGNPQGSFGTQYF. CDR3 DNA sequence: TGTGCCAGCTCACCAACTGGAAACCCCCAGGGTTCCTTCGGTACGCAGTATTTT.

The table lists this clone with a few counts. This chain connects TRBV5-1 to TRBJ2-1; 8 bases are shared with TRBD1. The germline V gene has CDR1 SGHRS and CDR2 YFSETQ. The CDR3 spans 16 residues. V was clipped by 4 bases and J by 6 bases; unmatched bases: 12. The CDR3 here is CASSQPGGRGLNEQFF. CDR3 nucleotides: TGCGCCAGCAGCCAACCGGGCGGCAGGGGGCTCAATGAGCAGTTCTTC.

A word on this clone: This sample includes further DNA sequences coding for the same CDR3. This sequence joins TRBV5-1 and TRBJ2-3; 8 bases map to TRBD1. The CDR3 consists of 14 residues. Germline trimming cut 3 bases from V and 1 base from J; bases unmatched to any gene: 1. From germline, CDR1 is SGHRS and CDR2 YFSETQ. The CDR3 sequence: CASSSGQGTDTQYF. The CDR3 DNA is TGCGCCAGCAGCTCGGGACAGGGCACAGATACGCAGTATTTT.

The V gene is TRBV2, the J gene TRBJ1-5; 7 bases align to TRBD1. Trimming cost V 4 bases and J 7 bases; bases outside gene matches: 7. Germline lookup yields CDR1 SNHLY and CDR2 FYNNEI. The CDR3 covers 14 residues. CDR3 nucleotide sequence: TGTGCCAGCAGTGTTGAAGGGGGCTGGCAGCCCCAGCATTTT. Translated: CASSVEGGWQPQHF. The full variable domain, in which reference TRBV2 and TRBJ1-5 provide the parts outside the CDR3, is EPEVTQTPSHQVTQMGQEVILRCVPISNHLYFYWYRQILGQKVEFLVSFYNNEISEKSEIFDDQFSVERPDGSNFTLKIRSTKLEDSAMYFCASSVEGGWQPQHFGDGTRLSIL.

V usage is TRBV5-1 and J usage is TRBJ2-1, with D tentatively TRBD1 (6 bases). The CDR3 has 15 amino acids. V shed 0 bases and J shed 3 bases, with 10 bases lying between them. Germline V gives CDR1 SGHRS, CDR2 YFSETQ. The CDR3 here is CASSLGTAHYNEQFF. In DNA form, the CDR3 reads TGCGCCAGCAGCTTGGGGACAGCACACTACAATGAGCAGTTCTTC.

CDR3 sequence reads: CASSEGRVSEQYF. The DNA for the CDR3 is TGTGCCAGCAGTGAGGGCAGGGTGAGCGAGCAGTACTTC. This chain connects TRBV2 to TRBJ2-7; possibly TRBD1 for D (5 bases). Trimming removed 3 bases at V and 6 bases at J, with 12 bases between. The CDR3 is 13 residues long. Germline V gene sequence: CDR1 SNHLY, CDR2 FYNNEI.

V and J are TRBV4-1 and TRBJ1-4, with D unresolved. This CDR3 has 14 amino acids. The V end lost 4 bases, the J end lost 0 bases, and 6 bases lay between the germline ends. The germline gives CDR1 MGHRA, CDR2 YSYEKL. The CDR3 spells CASSPPATNEKLFF. CDR3 DNA: TGCGCCAGCAGCCCCCCTGCAACTAATGAAAAACTGTTTTTT.

This clone was observed once. In nucleotides, the CDR3 is TGTGCCAGCAGCGTAGCACAGGGAGAGCTGTTTTTT. It yields the protein CASSVAQGELFF. The rearrangement uses TRBV9 and TRBJ2-2; tentatively, D is TRBD1 (6 bases). CDR1 and CDR2 from the germline V gene are SGDLS and YYNGEE. V was trimmed by 0 bases and J by 11 bases, leaving 8 bases between them. The CDR3 sequence is 12 residues long.

V gene TRBV19 combines with J gene TRBJ2-7; 12 nucleotides match TRBD1. This CDR3 region has 13 residues. After removal of 8 bases from V and 7 bases from J, the junction contained 6 bases not matched to a gene. Germline V gene lookup returns CDR1 LNHDA and CDR2 SQIVND (reference sequence). The CDR3 nucleotides read TGTGCCAGTGGGGGACAGGGGGCGCGGGAGCAGTACTTC. This codes for CASGGQGAREQYF.

The V call is TRBV5-6, the J call TRBJ1-5, with 9 nucleotides matching TRBD1. The germline CDR1 and CDR2 sequences are SGHDT and YYEEEE. Unmatched junction bases numbered 7, after V lost 4 bases and J lost 2 bases. The CDR3 contains 16 residues. This CDR3 reads CASSINRGLGNQPQHF. The CDR3 DNA is TGTGCCAGCAGCATCAACAGGGGGCTCGGCAATCAGCCCCAGCATTTT.

J is TRBJ1-5 and V is TRBV4-1, with D tentatively TRBD1 (5 bases). Germline assignment: CDR1 MGHRA and CDR2 YSYEKL. V was shortened by 1 base and J by 5 bases, with 18 bases between the two germline ends. This CDR3 comprises 17 residues. The DNA for the CDR3 is TGCGCCAGCAGCCAAGCCCCGCTCCGGGGAGGGGATCAGCCCCAGCATTTT. It translates to CASSQAPLRGGDQPQHF.

This clone was recorded once. At one boundary the junction diverges from the germline segment, which might be a read error. The V call is TRBV5-1, the J call TRBJ1-2; a weak D match, TRBD1 (6 bases). This CDR3 has 16 residues. Looked up from germline, CDR1 is SGHRS and CDR2 is YFSETQ. The DNA of the CDR3 is TGCGCCAGCAGCTTGGGGGCAACAGGGCTTAACTATGGCAACACCTTC. As protein: CASSLGATGLNYGNTF.

The gene calls are TRBV6-5 and TRBJ2-5, with D unresolved. The germline V gene has CDR1 MNHEY and CDR2 SVGAGI. Between the trimmed V and J ends, which lost 5 bases and 2 bases, there was a span of 12 bases. The CDR3 covers 14 residues. CDR3 DNA sequence: TGTGCCAGCAGTACCCCCCTAGGTCAAGAGACCCAGTACTTC. Translation gives CASSTPLGQETQYF.

The V and J genes are TRBV9 and TRBJ1-3; D remains ambiguous. The CDR3 length is 15 residues. Per the germline V gene, CDR1 is SGDLS and CDR2 is YYNGEE. Trimming took 3 bases from V and 0 from J, leaving 10 bases between them. This CDR3 is CASSETVSSGNTIYF. CDR3 coding DNA: TGTGCCAGCAGCGAAACCGTTAGCTCTGGAAACACCATATATTTT.

This sequence joins TRBV5-4 and TRBJ2-1; a possible D gene is TRBD2 (6 bases). This CDR3 comprises 17 residues. Germline values: CDR1 SGHNT, CDR2 YYREEE (reference sequence). V lost 6 bases and J lost 6, with 25 bases in between. The CDR3 protein is CASTNPSGGDFRNEQFF. The CDR3 DNA reads TGTGCCAGCACCAATCCTTCAGGTGGGGACTTCCGCAATGAGCAGTTCTTC.